This T cell receptor beta chain was recovered during a study of CD8 T cells in Susac syndrome. Random-hexamer reverse transcription was applied to about 0.45 to 1 ug RNA. Each CDR3 protein is one row after TCRdb ran MiXCR on the immunoSEQ multiplex PCR reads. The sample records more than 200,000 distinct CDR3 sequences, 80% to 95% being singletons. This sequence was found in a human donor with multiple sclerosis. Sequenced input: CD4+ T cells from PBMCs.

The DNA of the CDR3 is TGTGCCAGCACAGGCGGGAGACAGAACATTCAGTACTTC. It codes for CASTGGRQNIQYF. The chain uses TRBV2 and TRBJ2-4; 7 bases align to TRBD2. Germline CDR1 SNHLY, CDR2 FYNNEI. V trimming: 7 bases; J trimming: 7 bases; junction bases outside the gene matches: 7. CDR3 length: 13 residues.